This passage covers 11 T cell receptor beta chains from one sample sequenced in a study of Ad26.COV2.S vaccination and SARS-CoV-2 variants. The method was immunoSEQ multiplex PCR; TCRdb's version includes in-frame clones alone and lacks a portion of them. This sample yields 300,000 to 400,000 clones, of which about 89% are seen a single time; 5% belongs to the top ten. The treatment is: some 19 received Ad26.COV2.S at low or high dose, single or two shots; a few received placebo; per-sample allocation not given. Collection of the samples took place on day 63 after the first injection of vaccine or placebo. The sample was peripheral blood, taken in a trial of Ad26.COV2.S vaccine versus placebo. These receptors all come from a person between 18 and 65 years old who received the Ad26.COV2.S COVID-19 vaccine or a placebo.

The chain joins TRBV18 to TRBJ2-7; TRBD1 matches at 7 bases. From germline, CDR1 is KGHSH and CDR2 LQKENI. The CDR3 totals 14 residues. V dropped 3 bases and J dropped 3; count of bases not matched to a gene: 5. Here the CDR3 DNA reads TGTGCCAGCTCACCGGGGACAGATTTCTACGAGCAGTACTTC. This codes for CASSPGTDFYEQYF.

The rearrangement uses TRBV24-1 and TRBJ2-3; D remains unclear. Trimming left V 1 base short and J 0 bases short, with 7 bases between. This CDR3 has 15 residues. Germline CDR1 and CDR2: KGHDR and SFDVKD. CDR3 DNA: TGTGCCACCAGTGATTTTTCCTCTAGCACAGATACGCAGTATTTT. Amino acids: CATSDFSSSTDTQYF.

The chain links TRBV7-9 to TRBJ1-2; no clear D. The CDR3 totals 14 residues. Germline CDR1 is SEHNR and CDR2 is FQNEAQ (reference sequence). Trimming removed 0 bases from V and 0 bases from J, with 5 bases in between. CDR3 in DNA: TGTGCCAGCAGCTTAGCGGCAGCTAACTATGGCTACACCTTC. Protein sequence: CASSLAAANYGYTF.

This rearrangement joins TRBV5-6 to TRBJ2-1; TRBD2 is a possible D gene (6 bases). Germline loops: CDR1 SGHDT, CDR2 YYEEEE. This CDR3 has 15 residues. V was trimmed by 4 bases and J by 3 bases, leaving 14 bases between them. The CDR3 DNA reads TGTGCCAGCAGCCACGAGGGACTGGGCTACAATGAGCAGTTCTTC. As protein: CASSHEGLGYNEQFF.

This chain joins TRBV11-2 and TRBJ1-6; a possible D gene is TRBD1 (5 bases). The CDR3 has 13 amino acids. V was cut by 1 base and J by 10 bases, with 8 bases left in between. Germline CDR1 reads SGHAT; CDR2 reads FQNNGV. This chain's CDR3 is CASSLGRGSPLHF. CDR3 DNA sequence: TGTGCCAGCAGCTTAGGTCGGGGGTCACCCCTCCACTTT.

The V call is TRBV5-1, the J call TRBJ1-2, with TRBD1 as a possible D gene (5 bases). Germline V gene data show CDR1 as SGHRS and CDR2 as YFSETQ. Trimming took 4 bases from V and 4 from J, leaving 14 bases between them. This CDR3 region has 14 residues. CDR3 nucleotide sequence: TGCGCCAGCAGCCCACTGGACAACGCCTATGGCTACACCTTC. It yields the protein CASSPLDNAYGYTF.

This clone has more than one count but fewer than ten. V usage is TRBV28 and J usage is TRBJ2-7; D is perhaps TRBD1 (6 bases). The V and J ends lost 4 bases and 4 bases respectively, with 23 bases between them. Germline loops: CDR1 MDHEN, CDR2 SYDVKM. The length of the CDR3 is 17 residues. In nucleotides, the CDR3 is TGTGCCAGCAGTTCCCCGAAAGGGGACACAATAGTGTACGAGCAGTACTTC. This codes for CASSSPKGDTIVYEQYF.

The genes are TRBV7-9 and TRBJ1-3; 8 nucleotides match TRBD1. V lost 1 base and J lost 2; bases outside the gene matches: 4. This CDR3 is 16 amino acids long. The V gene's germline CDR1 is SEHNR and CDR2 FQNEAQ (reference sequence). CDR3 coding DNA: TGTGCCAGCAGCTTAGAGGGCAGGGGGCCTGGAAACACCATATATTTT. Its translation is CASSLEGRGPGNTIYF.

The count of this clone is one. DNA for the CDR3: TGTGCCAGCAGCTTTAGCAGGACGAGCTACGAGCAGTACTTC. Residues: CASSFSRTSYEQYF. The chain is built from TRBV7-8 and TRBJ2-7; unclear D gene. V lost 3 bases, J lost 3 bases, and 12 bases lay in between. The CDR3 contains 14 residues. In germline, CDR1 is SGHVS, CDR2 FQNEAQ.

The chain joins TRBV4-2 to TRBJ1-6; D gene uncertain. CDR1 is LGHNA and CDR2 is YNFKEQ in the germline V gene. This CDR3 has 16 residues. V was cut by 0 bases and J by 10 bases, with 16 bases left in between. DNA of the CDR3: TGTGCCAGCAGCCAAGATAAGGGTCCGTCAGGCTCACCCCTCCACTTT. This codes for CASSQDKGPSGSPLHF.

CDR3 DNA: TGTGCCAGTAGCCACGACAGGGGGGCCTCCTACGAGCAGTACTTC. Protein: CASSHDRGASYEQYF. This chain joins TRBV19 and TRBJ2-7; 9 bases agree with TRBD1. The V gene end was trimmed by 6 bases and the J gene end by 0 bases; junction bases not matched to a gene: 6. This CDR3 region has 15 residues. Germline CDR1 is LNHDA and CDR2 is SQIVND (reference sequence).